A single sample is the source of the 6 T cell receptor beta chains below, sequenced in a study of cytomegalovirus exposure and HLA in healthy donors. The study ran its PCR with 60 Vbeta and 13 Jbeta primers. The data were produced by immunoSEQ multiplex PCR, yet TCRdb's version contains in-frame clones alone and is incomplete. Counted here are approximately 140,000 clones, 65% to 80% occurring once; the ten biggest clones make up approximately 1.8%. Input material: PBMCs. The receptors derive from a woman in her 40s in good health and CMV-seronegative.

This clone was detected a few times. The CDR3 spells CASRGRVTGELFF. The CDR3 bases are TGTGCCAGCAGGGGCAGGGTAACCGGGGAGCTGTTTTTT. V is TRBV9 and J is TRBJ2-2; the D gene is possibly TRBD1 (5 bases). The CDR3 loop spans 13 amino acids. CDR1 is SGDLS, CDR2 YYNGEE, per germline. Trimming shortened V by 5 bases and J by 5 bases, and 10 bases separated the two germline ends. The full variable domain, with the rest looked up from reference TRBV9 and TRBJ2-2, is DSGVTQTPKHLITATGQRVTLRCSPRSGDLSVYWYQQSLDQGLQFLIQYYNGEERAKGNILERFSAQQFPDLHSELNLSSLELGDSALYFCASRGRVTGELFFGEGSRLTVL.

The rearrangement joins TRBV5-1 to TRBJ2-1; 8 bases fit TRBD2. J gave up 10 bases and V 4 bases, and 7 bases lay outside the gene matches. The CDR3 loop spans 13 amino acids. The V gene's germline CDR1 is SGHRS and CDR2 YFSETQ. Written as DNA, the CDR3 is TGCGCCAGCAGCCAAGCGGGGGCAGGGGAGCAGTTCTTC. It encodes CASSQAGAGEQFF.

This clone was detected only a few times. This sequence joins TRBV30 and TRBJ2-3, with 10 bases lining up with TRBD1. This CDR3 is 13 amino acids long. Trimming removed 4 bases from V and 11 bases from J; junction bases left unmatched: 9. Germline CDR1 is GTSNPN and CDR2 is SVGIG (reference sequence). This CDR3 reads CAWTGTGVVKQYF. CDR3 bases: TGTGCCTGGACTGGGACAGGGGTCGTCAAGCAGTATTTT.

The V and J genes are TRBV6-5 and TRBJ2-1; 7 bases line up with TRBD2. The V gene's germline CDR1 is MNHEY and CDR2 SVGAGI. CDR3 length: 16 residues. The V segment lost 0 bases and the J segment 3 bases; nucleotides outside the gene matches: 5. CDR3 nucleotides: TGTGCCAGCAGTTACTCGAGTCGGGGGGTCTACAATGAGCAGTTCTTC. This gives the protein CASSYSSRGVYNEQFF.

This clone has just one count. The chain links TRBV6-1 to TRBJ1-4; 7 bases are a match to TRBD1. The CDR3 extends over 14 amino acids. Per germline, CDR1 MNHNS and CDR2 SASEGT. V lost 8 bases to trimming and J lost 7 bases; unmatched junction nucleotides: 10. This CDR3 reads CASGSGTVSEKLFF. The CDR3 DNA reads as TGTGCCAGCGGATCAGGGACAGTCTCTGAAAAACTGTTTTTT.

The CDR3 sequence is CASSTDRAMVRSGANVLTF. CDR3 nucleotides: TGTGCCAGTAGTACGGACAGGGCCATGGTAAGATCTGGGGCCAACGTCCTGACTTTC. The chain employs TRBV19 and TRBJ2-6, with 8 bases aligning to TRBD1. CDR1 is LNHDA, CDR2 SQIVND, per germline (reference sequence). The CDR3 runs 19 residues. V lost 4 bases and J lost 1; bases outside the gene matches: 12.